This TCR beta chain was sequenced for a study of a mutant IDH1 vaccine in newly diagnosed glioma. About the research overall: Either 4-6 weeks after radiotherapy alone or alongside temozolomide, vaccination was begun. There were 62.5% males and around 38% females among treated patients, whose mean age was 40.4 years.

On this clone: Its antigen remains unidentified.

The CDR3 spans 14 residues. V lost 0 bases and J lost 12, with 15 bases in between. CDR1 and CDR2 (germline): ENHRY, SYGVKD. Data came from immunoSEQ multiplex PCR; TCRdb stores just in-frame clones and leaves some out. This table has over 65,000 clones, almost 85% appearing once. Time point indicated: week 35, safety follow-up. Every vaccination contained 300 ug of the mutant IDH1 20-mer peptide and was paired with topical imiquimod. The TCR originated in a man aged 18 to 30 with glioma. The V gene is TRBV10-3, the J gene TRBJ2-1, with D perhaps TRBD1 or TRBD2 (5 bases each). The specimen comprised PBMCs, sampled from a glioma patient whose treatment included an IDH1 peptide vaccine. The CDR3 region has the DNA TGTGCCATCAGTGAGTCCGTAGCAGGGAGATCGCAGTTCTTC. Its translation is CAISESVAGRSQFF.